The 32 T cell receptor beta chains presented below share a single source sample, sequenced in a study of blood T cell repertoires in COVID-19. Data came from immunoSEQ multiplex PCR; TCRdb stores just in-frame clones and leaves some out. The table lists about 260,000 clones, about 88% of them singletons. Sequencing input: peripheral blood. The receptors shown here come from a man between 60 and 75 years old who had recovered from COVID-19.

This chain uses TRBV27 with TRBJ2-7; 8 bases are shared with TRBD1. CDR1 is MNHEY and CDR2 is SMNVEV in the germline V gene (reference sequence). The CDR3 is 14 residues long. After removal of 1 base from V and 6 bases from J, the junction contained 5 bases not matched to a gene. CDR3 residues: CASSLYRTGLEQYF. DNA of the CDR3: TGTGCCAGCAGTTTATATAGGACAGGGCTCGAGCAGTACTTC.

The rearrangement links TRBV24-1 to TRBJ2-7, with 14 bases identical to TRBD2. This CDR3 has 16 amino acids. Germline V gene lookup returns CDR1 KGHDR and CDR2 SFDVKD. The V and J ends lost 4 bases and 5 bases, in that order; junction bases with no gene match: 6. The CDR3 DNA is TGTGCCACCAGTGACCCGACTAGCGGGGGGGCGGACGAGCAGTACTTC. Residues: CATSDPTSGGADEQYF.

The rearrangement uses TRBV7-3 and TRBJ2-1; 7 nucleotides line up with TRBD2. This CDR3 comprises 13 residues. Germline CDR1 SGHTA, CDR2 FQGTGA. V was pared by 1 base and J by 9 bases, with 3 bases of the junction left unmatched. CDR3 residues: CASSLMSGGEQFF. CDR3 sequence (DNA): TGTGCCAGCAGCTTAATGTCGGGGGGTGAGCAGTTCTTC.

The gene calls are TRBV10-3 and TRBJ1-2; D call uncertain. From germline, CDR1 is ENHRY and CDR2 SYGVKD. The V and J ends lost 4 bases and 5 bases respectively, with 11 bases between them. This CDR3 has 13 residues. The CDR3 loop is CAISAQVRYGYTF. In DNA, the CDR3 is TGTGCCATCAGTGCCCAGGTTCGGTATGGCTACACCTTC.

The chain employs TRBV27 and TRBJ2-2, with no clear D. V lost 4 bases and J 6 bases, leaving 12 bases between the germline ends. The CDR3 spans 14 residues. Germline CDR1 MNHEY, CDR2 SMNVEV (reference sequence). CDR3 nucleotides: TGTGCCAGCAGTTCGCCCCTCCGGGCCGGGGAGCTGTTTTTT. It is translated as CASSSPLRAGELFF.

The V gene is TRBV27, the J gene TRBJ2-1; the D gene is possibly TRBD1 (6 bases). The CDR3 is 13 residues long. Germline V lookup: CDR1 MNHEY, CDR2 SMNVEV (reference sequence). The ends were cut back, 5 bases at V and 6 bases at J, with 11 bases in the middle. The CDR3 bases are TGTGCCAGCAGTACCAACAGGGTCAATGAGCAGTTCTTC. Protein sequence: CASSTNRVNEQFF.

This CDR3 is CASSQGGQSYGYTF. DNA for the CDR3: TGTGCCAGCAGTCAAGGGGGACAGTCCTATGGCTACACCTTC. The chain combines TRBV7-3 with TRBJ1-2, with 7 nucleotides matching TRBD1. Germline V gene lookup returns CDR1 SGHTA and CDR2 FQGTGA. V shed 6 bases, J shed 4 bases, and the junction held 8 bases outside the gene matches. The CDR3 is 14 amino acids.

About this clone itself: Additional DNA sequences in this sample encode the identical CDR3. V usage is TRBV5-1 and J usage is TRBJ1-6; the D is unclear. V was trimmed by 0 bases and J by 10 bases, leaving 8 bases between them. Germline CDR1 SGHRS, CDR2 YFSETQ. CDR3 length: 13 residues. CDR3 loop: CASSLGESSPLHF. In DNA, the CDR3 is TGCGCCAGCAGCTTGGGGGAGAGCTCACCCCTCCACTTT. Full variable domain (rest looked up from reference TRBV5-1 and TRBJ1-6): KAGVTQTPRYLIKTRGQQVTLSCSPISGHRSVSWYQQTPGQGLQFLFEYFSETQRNKGNFPGRFSGRQFSNSRSEMNVSTLELGDSALYLCASSLGESSPLHFGNGTRLTVT.

The gene calls are TRBV2 and TRBJ1-1; D is ambiguous. CDR1 SNHLY and CDR2 FYNNEI come from the germline V gene. CDR3 length: 13 residues. V was pared by 7 bases and J by 2 bases, with 11 bases between. The CDR3 DNA is TGTGCCAGCAACGGTCGTGCTAACACTGAAGCTTTCTTT. Translating gives CASNGRANTEAFF.

The chain joins TRBV4-1 to TRBJ2-7, with TRBD2 identical over 7 bases. The germline CDR1 and CDR2 sequences are MGHRA and YSYEKL. Trimming took 4 bases from V and 5 from J; bases not matched to a gene: 2. The CDR3 has 12 residues. The CDR3: CASSRGGHEQYF. The DNA for the CDR3 is TGCGCCAGCAGCCGGGGAGGGCACGAGCAGTACTTC.

CDR3 coding DNA: TGTGCCACGGGACTAGTGGTCGGGGAGCTGTTTTTT. Residues: CATGLVVGELFF. The chain employs TRBV15 and TRBJ2-2, with TRBD2 identical over 8 bases. The J segment lost 7 bases and the V segment lost 9 bases, leaving 4 bases of the junction unmatched. This CDR3 is built from 12 residues. Germline CDR1 is LNHNV and CDR2 is YYDKDF (reference sequence).

This sequence joins TRBV10-3 and TRBJ2-7; the D gene is possibly TRBD1 (6 bases). The germline V gene has CDR1 ENHRY and CDR2 SYGVKD. This CDR3 region has 13 residues. V lost 6 bases and J 0 bases, leaving 9 bases between the germline ends. This chain's CDR3 is CAIRGTHSYEQYF. The CDR3 DNA sequence: TGTGCCATCAGGGGGACACACTCCTACGAGCAGTACTTC.

The V and J genes are TRBV6-5 and TRBJ2-7, with a possible D match to TRBD2 (5 bases). Trimming shortened V by 5 bases and J by 1 base, and 15 bases separated the two germline ends. Germline CDR1 and CDR2: MNHEY and SVGAGI. The CDR3 has 15 amino acids. CDR3 DNA sequence: TGTGCCAGCAGTAGTCTAGTAGAGGGTTCCTACGAGCAGTACTTC. This codes for CASSSLVEGSYEQYF.

The gene calls are TRBV19 and TRBJ1-2; D gene unclear. The CDR3 has 15 amino acids. The V gene's germline CDR1 is LNHDA and CDR2 SQIVND (reference sequence). The V end was cut by 6 bases, the J end by 3 bases, with 17 bases between. The CDR3 sequence: CASSPGYASDYGYTF. Written as DNA, the CDR3 is TGTGCCAGTAGCCCCGGTTACGCTTCTGACTATGGCTACACCTTC.

The chain's CDR3 is CASSRDIGFTGELFF. The CDR3 DNA is TGTGCCAGCAGCCGGGATATAGGTTTCACCGGGGAGCTGTTTTTT. The V and J genes are TRBV5-4 and TRBJ2-2; D perhaps matches TRBD2 (5 bases). This CDR3 is built from 15 residues. The V end lost 4 bases, the J end lost 4 bases, and 14 bases lay between the germline ends. The germline CDR1 and CDR2 sequences are SGHNT and YYREEE (reference sequence).

The rearrangement uses TRBV19 and TRBJ2-6; possibly TRBD2 for D (7 bases). This CDR3 has 15 residues. Germline CDR1 and CDR2: LNHDA and SQIVND (reference sequence). V lost 5 bases and J lost 2, with 10 bases in between. CDR3 region: CASSQGTTGANVLTF. In DNA form, the CDR3 reads TGTGCCAGTAGTCAGGGGACTACTGGGGCCAACGTCCTGACTTTC.

The chain couples TRBV5-1 to TRBJ2-5; 8 bases align to TRBD2. The CDR3 extends over 13 amino acids. CDR1 and CDR2 from the germline V gene are SGHRS and YFSETQ. J gave up 3 bases and V 2 bases, and 0 bases lay outside the gene matches. The CDR3 bases are TGCGCCAGCAGCTTACTAGCGGAAGAGACCCAGTACTTC. As protein: CASSLLAEETQYF. Together with reference TRBV5-1 and TRBJ2-5, the CDR3 gives the full variable domain: KAGVTQTPRYLIKTRGQQVTLSCSPISGHRSVSWYQQTPGQGLQFLFEYFSETQRNKGNFPGRFSGRQFSNSRSEMNVSTLELGDSALYLCASSLLAEETQYFGPGTRLLVL.

The chain is built from TRBV9 and TRBJ1-1; D is possibly TRBD1 (6 bases). The germline gives CDR1 SGDLS, CDR2 YYNGEE. This CDR3 has 16 residues. V lost 3 bases to trimming and J lost 2 bases, with 17 bases between them. This chain's CDR3 is CASSGSGGPPNTEAFF. The DNA of the CDR3 is TGTGCCAGCAGCGGCTCCGGGGGGCCTCCCAACACTGAAGCTTTCTTT.

This chain joins TRBV29-1 and TRBJ2-2, with D perhaps matching TRBD2 (5 bases). V was pared by 5 bases and J by 2 bases, with 9 bases between. CDR3 length: 13 amino acids. Per the germline V gene, CDR1 is SQVTM and CDR2 is ANQGSEA. The CDR3 protein is CSVQRVNTGELFF. The CDR3 nucleotides read TGCAGCGTTCAGAGGGTTAACACCGGGGAGCTGTTTTTT.

The rearrangement uses TRBV19 and TRBJ2-1; TRBD1 matches 7 bases. The CDR3 length is 14 residues. Germline V gene lookup returns CDR1 LNHDA and CDR2 SQIVND (reference sequence). J lost 5 bases, V lost 5 bases, and 6 bases had no gene match. CDR3 protein: CASSVGQVHNEQFF. DNA for the CDR3: TGTGCCAGTAGTGTTGGACAGGTCCACAATGAGCAGTTCTTC.

V and J are TRBV7-9 and TRBJ1-5; D unresolved. CDR1 and CDR2 from the germline V gene are SEHNR and FQNEAQ (reference sequence). The CDR3 sequence is 12 residues long. V dropped 4 bases and J dropped 8 bases, with 9 bases sitting between them. Here the CDR3 DNA reads TGTGCCAGCAGCTCCCGAGGAGAGCCCCAGCATTTT. Protein sequence: CASSSRGEPQHF.

The chain uses TRBV19 and TRBJ1-1, with TRBD1 matching 7 bases. CDR1 and CDR2 from the germline V gene are LNHDA and SQIVND (reference sequence). J gave up 7 bases and V 9 bases, and 14 bases lay outside the gene matches. This CDR3 is 14 amino acids long. CDR3 DNA: TGTGCCAGCAAGACACCCGGGACAGCGGATGAAGCTTTCTTT. This translates into CASKTPGTADEAFF. Combining the CDR3 with reference TRBV19 and TRBJ1-1 gives the whole variable domain DGGITQSPKYLFRKEGQNVTLSCEQNLNHDAMYWYRQDPGQGLRLIYYSQIVNDFQKGDIAEGYSVSREKKESFPLTVTSAQKNPTAFYLCASKTPGTADEAFFGQGTRLTVV.

The chain employs TRBV6-4 and TRBJ2-1; 8 bases fit TRBD2. The germline CDR1 and CDR2 sequences are MRHNA and SNTAGT. This CDR3 spans 14 amino acids. J lost 9 bases, V lost 4 bases, and 8 bases had no gene match. The CDR3 DNA follows: TGTGCCAGCAGTGTGAATAGCGGGGTTAGTGAGCAGTTCTTC. Residues: CASSVNSGVSEQFF.

The V and J genes are TRBV13 and TRBJ1-2, with D possibly TRBD1 on 5 matching bases. The CDR3 spans 12 residues. Germline V lookup: CDR1 PRHDT, CDR2 FYEKMQ (reference sequence). V shed 0 bases and J shed 6 bases, with 5 bases lying between them. DNA for the CDR3: TGTGCCAGCAGCTTAGGAGGGGATGGCTACACCTTC. This sequence encodes CASSLGGDGYTF.

J is TRBJ2-3 and V is TRBV9, with no clear D. V was pared by 6 bases and J by 0 bases, with 8 bases between. CDR3 length: 13 residues. The germline CDR1 and CDR2 sequences are SGDLS and YYNGEE. CDR3 amino acids: CASNQISTDTQYF. CDR3 nucleotide sequence: TGTGCCAGCAACCAGATAAGCACAGATACGCAGTATTTT.

J is TRBJ2-3 and V is TRBV19, with 10 bases aligning to TRBD2. V lost 5 bases to trimming and J lost 4 bases; unmatched junction nucleotides: 3. CDR3 size: 14 residues. Germline V gene lookup returns CDR1 LNHDA and CDR2 SQIVND (reference sequence). CDR3 sequence reads: CASSVGLAADTQYF. CDR3 DNA: TGTGCCAGTAGTGTCGGACTAGCGGCAGATACGCAGTATTTT.

This rearrangement joins TRBV18 to TRBJ2-1; 10 bases line up with TRBD2. The germline V gene encodes CDR1 KGHSH and CDR2 LQKENI. The CDR3 consists of 16 residues. With V trimmed by 3 bases and J by 3 bases, 5 bases remained unmatched. The CDR3 spells CASSPLAGEYYNEQFF. The CDR3, as DNA: TGTGCCAGCTCACCCCTAGCGGGGGAATACTACAATGAGCAGTTCTTC.

The V call is TRBV9, the J call TRBJ2-3; 14 bases are a match to TRBD2. In germline, CDR1 is SGDLS, CDR2 YYNGEE. The CDR3 consists of 17 residues. V shed 0 bases, J shed 6 bases, and the junction held 6 bases outside the gene matches. For the CDR3, the DNA is TGTGCCAGCAGCGTAGAGGGACTAGCGGGGGTCGGCGATACGCAGTATTTT. It encodes CASSVEGLAGVGDTQYF.

The chain combines TRBV3-1 (or the pseudogene TRBV3-2) with TRBJ2-4; tentative D call: TRBD2 (5 bases). Trimming cost V 1 base and J 7 bases, with 8 bases left between them. This CDR3 has 13 residues. The germline V gene encodes CDR1 LGHDT and CDR2 YNNKEL (reference sequence). The CDR3 reads CASSQGGSNIQYF. For the CDR3, the DNA is TGTGCCAGCAGCCAAGGAGGGTCGAACATTCAGTACTTC.

The rearrangement joins TRBV14 to TRBJ2-2; D may be TRBD2 (6 bases). Germline lookup yields CDR1 SGHDN and CDR2 FVKESK. The V end was cut by 1 base, the J end by 4 bases, with 16 bases between. This CDR3 is built from 17 residues. The DNA of the CDR3 is TGTGCCAGCAGCCAAGTCGTAGGCGGGGTAGGCACCGGGGAGCTGTTTTTT. Translated, it gives CASSQVVGGVGTGELFF.

This chain links TRBV5-1 with TRBJ2-3; 9 nucleotides line up with TRBD2. The germline gives CDR1 SGHRS, CDR2 YFSETQ. The CDR3 is 18 amino acids. V was pared by 5 bases and J by 3 bases, with 16 bases of the junction left unmatched. In nucleotides, the CDR3 is TGCGCCAGCAGAGGCGGGGGGGCCGGCACTATACCAACAGATACGCAGTATTTT. It is translated as CASRGGGAGTIPTDTQYF.

The chain has TRBV7-9 and TRBJ2-2; 7 bases map to TRBD1. This CDR3 spans 16 amino acids. From germline, CDR1 is SEHNR and CDR2 FQNEAQ (reference sequence). V was pared by 6 bases and J by 4 bases, with 11 bases of the junction left unmatched. The CDR3 nucleotides read TGTGCCAGCAGGGTGGCACAGGGGCGTTCCACCGGGGAGCTGTTTTTT. This codes for CASRVAQGRSTGELFF.